A selection of T cell receptor beta chains follows, all from one sample in a study of neurological immune-mediated disorders. TCRdb reprocessed the 5' RACE reads via MiXCR and lists one record per CDR3 protein. The data show 57,000 or so distinct CDR3 sequences, less than 10% seen once. The material sequenced was PBMCs. The receptor set was obtained from a man in his thirties or forties in good health. The CDR3 runs from the conserved cysteine through the conserved F or W. The order of the fields is clone size, CDR3 length, D gene, J gene, V gene, CDR3 protein, CDR3 DNA. The D gene is left open where the match is weak. Expanded clones are given a class, and other clones once, few, many or no size at all.

>few|15|NA|TRBJ2-3|TRBV7-8
CASSLAAGSADTQYF
TGTGCCAGCAGCTTAGCCGCAGGGAGCGCAGATACGCAGTATTTT
>NA|16|NA|TRBJ2-7|TRBV5-1
CASSLRTWGSPYEQYF
TGCGCCAGCAGCTTGCGGACATGGGGCTCCCCCTACGAGCAGTACTTC
>many|13|NA|TRBJ2-2|TRBV20-1
CSARDPRPGELFF
TGCAGTGCTAGAGATCCCCGGCCCGGGGAGCTGTTTTTT
>many|13|TRBD1|TRBJ2-1|TRBV20-1
CSARRQGTDEQFF
TGCAGTGCTAGGCGACAGGGTACGGATGAGCAGTTCTTC
>many|14|NA|TRBJ2-7|TRBV3-1
CASSALVDPYEQYF
TGTGCCAGCAGCGCTCTCGTGGACCCATACGAGCAGTACTTC
>many|11|NA|TRBJ2-5|TRBV7-2
CASSLTKTQYF
TGTGCCAGCAGCCTTACTAAGACCCAGTACTTC
>many|11|NA|TRBJ2-3|TRBV5-1
CASRSTDTQYF
TGCGCCAGCAGGAGCACAGATACGCAGTATTTT
>many|15|NA|TRBJ2-7|TRBV7-9
CASSLSSGLSYEQYF
TGTGCCAGCAGCTTATCCTCTGGGCTGTCCTACGAGCAGTACTTC
>many|14|NA|TRBJ2-1|TRBV5-1
CASSLGLAGDEQFF
TGCGCCAGCAGCTTAGGCCTAGCCGGGGATGAGCAGTTCTTC
>many|15|TRBD1|TRBJ1-5|TRBV28
CASKVLGTGGEPQHF
TGTGCCAGCAAAGTTTTGGGGACAGGGGGAGAGCCCCAGCATTTT
>many|13|NA|TRBJ1-3|TRBV7-3
CASSPLGGNTIYF
TGTGCCAGCAGCCCCCTAGGTGGAAACACCATATATTTT
>many|15|NA|TRBJ1-3|TRBV7-2
CASSLRQVSGNTIYF
TGTGCCAGCAGCTTACGGCAGGTCTCTGGAAACACCATATATTTT
>NA|18|TRBD2|TRBJ2-1|TRBV5-1
CASSLGLAGGHGWNELFF
TGCGCCAGCAGTTTGGGACTAGCGGGAGGGCATGGTTGGAATGAGCTGTTCTTC
>many|14|TRBD1|TRBJ1-1|TRBV5-4
CASSFQGAYTEAFF
TGTGCCAGCAGCTTCCAGGGGGCGTACACTGAAGCTTTCTTT
>NA|13|NA|TRBJ1-5|TRBV7-2
CASSLAQGGTQHF
TGTGCCAGCAGCTTAGCGCAAGGGGGGACCCAGCATTTT
>many|13|NA|TRBJ1-5|TRBV25-1
CASSESGDQPQHF
TGTGCCAGCAGTGAATCCGGCGATCAGCCCCAGCATTTT
>many|14|NA|TRBJ1-1|TRBV6-5
CASRKQGMNTEAFF
TGTGCCAGCAGGAAACAGGGTATGAACACTGAAGCTTTCTTT
>many|14|TRBD2|TRBJ2-5|TRBV29-1
CSAISGGGSETQYF
TGCAGCGCCATTTCGGGGGGGGGTTCGGAGACCCAGTACTTC
>many|14|NA|TRBJ2-7|TRBV11-2
CASTAGSLSYEQYF
TGTGCCAGCACCGCTGGGAGTCTCTCCTACGAGCAGTACTTC
>many|15|NA|TRBJ2-7|TRBV5-1
CASSSTGTGAYEQYF
TGCGCCAGCAGCTCAACAGGGACTGGGGCCTACGAGCAGTACTTC
>medium-sized|13|NA|TRBJ2-7|TRBV10-2
CASSELGTYEQYF
TGCGCCAGCAGTGAGTTGGGTACCTACGAGCAGTACTTC
>many|15|NA|TRBJ2-7|TRBV4-2
CASSQALRDSYEQYF
TGTGCCAGCAGCCAAGCGTTGCGGGACTCCTACGAGCAGTACTTC
>many|15|NA|TRBJ1-5|TRBV4-1
CASRSAEGSNQPQHF
TGCGCCAGCAGATCAGCGGAAGGAAGCAATCAGCCCCAGCATTTT
>NA|13|NA|TRBJ2-7|TRBV12-3/TRBV12-4
CASSLRTAYEQYF
TGTGCCAGCAGTCTAAGGACAGCCTACGAGCAGTACTTC
>many|16|TRBD2|TRBJ2-2|TRBV5-1
CASSLLAGGSTGELFF
TGCGCCAGCAGTTTACTAGCGGGAGGATCAACCGGGGAGCTGTTTTTT
>many|19|TRBD2|TRBJ2-7|TRBV20-1
CSVGLGLASGIRGAYEQYF
TGCAGTGTTGGCCTCGGACTGGCTAGCGGGATCCGAGGGGCCTACGAGCAGTACTTC
>many|14|NA|TRBJ1-1|TRBV20-1
CSARDQVGYYEAFF
TGCAGTGCTAGAGACCAGGTCGGGTACTATGAAGCTTTCTTT
>many|12|TRBD2|TRBJ2-5|TRBV12-3/TRBV12-4
CASSREVETQYF
TGTGCCAGCAGTCGGGAGGTGGAGACCCAGTACTTC
>many|13|NA|TRBJ2-7|TRBV6-5
CASSYTSSYEQYF
TGTGCCAGCAGTTACACGAGCTCCTACGAGCAGTACTTC
>many|18|NA|TRBJ2-3|TRBV5-1
CASSPPPGGHGSTDTQYF
TGCGCCAGCAGCCCCCCCCCGGGTGGGCACGGGAGCACAGATACGCAGTATTTT
>many|14|NA|TRBJ2-5|TRBV19
CAAGRRGREETQYF
TGTGCCGCTGGACGACGAGGGAGAGAGGAGACCCAGTACTTC
>many|17|TRBD2|TRBJ2-1|TRBV5-1
CASSPDGGAGNYNEQFF
TGCGCCAGCAGCCCGGACGGGGGGGCGGGGAACTACAATGAGCAGTTCTTC
>NA|16|TRBD1|TRBJ1-3|TRBV20-1
CSPASDRGKGRNTIYF
TGCAGTCCAGCCTCGGACAGGGGAAAAGGAAGAAACACCATATATTTT
>many|15|NA|TRBJ2-1|TRBV5-1
CASSRGQTSYNEQFF
TGCGCCAGCAGCCGAGGACAGACCAGCTACAATGAGCAGTTCTTC
>many|16|NA|TRBJ2-3|TRBV5-1
CASSNTGTKSIDTQYF
TGCGCCAGCAGTAACACCGGGACAAAATCTATAGATACGCAGTATTTT
>many|13|TRBD1|TRBJ1-2|TRBV7-3
CASSLIGTGDYTF
TGTGCCAGCAGCTTAATTGGGACAGGGGACTACACCTTC
>many|16|NA|TRBJ1-6|TRBV3-1
CASSPRETSYNSPLHF
TGTGCCAGCAGCCCGCGAGAGACCTCCTATAATTCACCCCTCCACTTT
>many|19|NA|TRBJ2-1|TRBV20-1
CSAEYYGQGKPSGGDEQFF
TGCAGTGCCGAGTATTATGGGCAGGGGAAGCCTAGCGGAGGGGATGAGCAGTTCTTC
>many|15|NA|TRBJ2-5|TRBV5-1
CASSFGDLVGETQYF
TGCGCCAGCAGCTTTGGTGATCTCGTGGGAGAGACCCAGTACTTC
>few|16|NA|TRBJ1-4|TRBV12-3/TRBV12-4
CASSSAGEGDNEKLFF
TGTGCCAGCAGTTCCGCAGGGGAGGGGGATAATGAAAAACTGTTTTTT
>many|16|NA|TRBJ2-7|TRBV28
CASSPLSRVGSYEQYF
TGTGCCAGCAGTCCCCTATCCAGGGTAGGGTCCTACGAGCAGTACTTC
>many|13|NA|TRBJ2-7|TRBV7-9
CASSQDSAYEQYF
TGTGCCAGCAGCCAGGACAGTGCCTACGAGCAGTACTTC
>many|16|TRBD2|TRBJ2-1|TRBV28
CASCPWTSGSTGEQFF
TGTGCCAGCTGCCCATGGACTAGCGGGAGTACTGGTGAGCAGTTCTTC
>many|18|NA|TRBJ1-4|TRBV6-1
CASSEALQGRGWGEKLFF
TGTGCCAGCAGTGAAGCGCTTCAGGGAAGGGGTTGGGGGGAAAAACTGTTTTTT
>many|14|NA|TRBJ2-3|TRBV5-1
CASSIGSSPDTQYF
TGCGCCAGCAGCATCGGATCCTCCCCAGATACGCAGTATTTT
>many|17|TRBD2|TRBJ2-1|TRBV4-2
CASSQDSGGVSYNEQFF
TGTGCCAGCAGCCAAGATAGTGGGGGGGTATCCTACAATGAGCAGTTCTTC
>many|14|TRBD2|TRBJ2-2|TRBV10-3
CAISQAGATGELFF
TGTGCCATCAGCCAAGCGGGAGCGACCGGGGAGCTGTTTTTT
>many|15|NA|TRBJ2-1|TRBV5-1
CASSTTTSSYNEQFF
TGCGCCAGCAGCACAACTACGAGCTCCTACAATGAGCAGTTCTTC
>many|15|NA|TRBJ2-7|TRBV29-1
CSVARLDGLSYEQYF
TGCAGCGTTGCCCGACTAGACGGGCTTTCCTACGAGCAGTACTTC
>many|13|TRBD2|TRBJ2-1|TRBV27
CASTGGGADEQFF
TGTGCCAGCACCGGGGGGGGTGCGGACGAGCAGTTCTTC
>many|15|NA|TRBJ2-5|TRBV27
CASSSPQGGGETQYF
TGTGCCAGCAGTTCCCCCCAGGGGGGCGGGGAGACCCAGTACTTC
>many|15|TRBD1|TRBJ2-5|TRBV29-1
CSVEPWDRVLETQYF
TGCAGCGTTGAACCGTGGGACAGGGTCCTAGAGACCCAGTACTTC
>NA|15|TRBD2|TRBJ2-3|TRBV7-2
CASRASGAVANTQYF
TGTGCCAGCAGGGCGAGCGGGGCTGTTGCTAATACGCAGTATTTT